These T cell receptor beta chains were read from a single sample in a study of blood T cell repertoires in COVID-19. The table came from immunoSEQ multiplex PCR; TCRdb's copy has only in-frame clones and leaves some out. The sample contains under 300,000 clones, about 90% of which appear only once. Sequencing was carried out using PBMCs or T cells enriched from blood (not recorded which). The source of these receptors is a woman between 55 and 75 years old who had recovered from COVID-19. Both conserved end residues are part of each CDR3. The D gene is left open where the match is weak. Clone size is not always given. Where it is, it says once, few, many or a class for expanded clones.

CDR3 DNA: TGTGCCAGCAGCGCTAGCGGGGGGTCGAACACCGGGGAGCTGTTTTTT
CDR3 protein: CASSASGGSNTGELFF
V gene: TRBV7-9
clone size: -
J gene: TRBJ2-2
D gene: TRBD2

CDR3 DNA: TGTGCCAGCAGTTTTACAGGGGGCGCGGGAACTGAAGCTTTCTTT
CDR3 protein: CASSFTGGAGTEAFF
V gene: TRBV28
clone size: -
J gene: TRBJ1-1
D gene: TRBD1

CDR3 DNA: TGTGCCAGCAGCAAAGTCTTTATTAGCATCAGCTCCTACAATGAGCAGTTCTTC
CDR3 protein: CASSKVFISISSYNEQFF
V gene: TRBV21-1
clone size: -
J gene: TRBJ2-1
D gene: -

CDR3 DNA: TGTGCCAGCAGCCAAGGTTGGGACAGCCGCCGAGCGGCCGGGGAGCTGTTTTTT
CDR3 protein: CASSQGWDSRRAAGELFF
V gene: TRBV3-1/TRBV3-2
clone size: -
J gene: TRBJ2-2
D gene: TRBD1

CDR3 DNA: TGCAGTGCGACTTTATCCTACGAGCAGTACTTC
CDR3 protein: CSATLSYEQYF
V gene: TRBV20-1
clone size: -
J gene: TRBJ2-7
D gene: -

CDR3 DNA: TGTGCCAGCTCAGCCGGGACAGGAAATCAGCCCCAGCATTTT
CDR3 protein: CASSAGTGNQPQHF
V gene: TRBV18
clone size: -
J gene: TRBJ1-5
D gene: TRBD1

CDR3 DNA: TGTGCCAGCAGCTCAGGACTAGCGGGGGGGTTCTCCTACAATGAGCAGTTCTTC
CDR3 protein: CASSSGLAGGFSYNEQFF
V gene: TRBV9
clone size: -
J gene: TRBJ2-1
D gene: TRBD2

CDR3 DNA: TGTGCCAGCAGCGCCAGCGGGGGCTCTCGTGAGCAGTTCTTC
CDR3 protein: CASSASGGSREQFF
V gene: TRBV2
clone size: -
J gene: TRBJ2-1
D gene: TRBD2

CDR3 DNA: TGTGCCAGCAGCTTAGGGGGCGGGGATAATTCACCCCTCCACTTT
CDR3 protein: CASSLGGGDNSPLHF
V gene: TRBV7-9
clone size: once
J gene: TRBJ1-6
D gene: -

CDR3 DNA: TGTGCCAGCCTCCCCGTCCCTAGCGATGAGCAGTTCTTC
CDR3 protein: CASLPVPSDEQFF
V gene: TRBV28
clone size: -
J gene: TRBJ2-1
D gene: -

CDR3 DNA: TGCGCCAGCAGCTTGCCTTCTAGCACAGATACGCAGTATTTT
CDR3 protein: CASSLPSSTDTQYF
V gene: TRBV5-1
clone size: -
J gene: TRBJ2-3
D gene: -